The clone carrying this TCR beta chain occurred a few times. Germline lookup yields CDR1 LNHDA and CDR2 SQIVND (reference sequence). The CDR3 is 16 amino acids. V gave up 4 bases and J gave up 5 bases; unmatched junction bases: 5. These data originate in a study of OX40 agonist ivuxolimab in advanced cancers. Sequenced by immunoSEQ multiplex PCR; TCRdb stores in-frame clones only, minus some. The top ten hold approximately 7.7% of the sample, which has under 80,000 clones, about 86% seen once. Exclusion of a patient followed from autoimmune disease history or systemic immunosuppression. This TCR was sampled from an adult with an advanced solid tumor such as melanoma, head and neck, liver or kidney cancer. This specimen consisted of CD4+ or CD8+ T cells sorted from blood, obtained in a trial of the OX40 agonist ivuxolimab. The genes are TRBV19 and TRBJ1-6, with 10 nucleotides matching TRBD1. The CDR3 spells CASSKGTGANNSPLHF. CDR3 bases: TGTGCCAGTAGTAAAGGGACAGGGGCGAATAATTCACCCCTCCACTTT. Full variable domain (outside the CDR3, taken from reference TRBV19 and TRBJ1-6): DGGITQSPKYLFRKEGQNVTLSCEQNLNHDAMYWYRQDPGQGLRLIYYSQIVNDFQKGDIAEGYSVSREKKESFPLTVTSAQKNPTAFYLCASSKGTGANNSPLHFGNGTRLTVT.